Listed here are 22 T cell receptor beta chains from one sample, sequenced in a study of T cells after posttransplantation cyclophosphamide. Measured with immunoSEQ multiplex PCR; TCRdb has only the in-frame clones, and not every one. The sample includes 5,000 to 5,500 clones, none of them occurring once. Busulfan-fludarabine conditioning, marrow transplant, and cyclophosphamide on days +3 and +4 were administered. The sample was PBMCs, taken after allogeneic stem cell transplant with posttransplant cyclophosphamide. These receptor sequences come from a female patient under 45 who received an allogeneic stem cell transplant from an unrelated donor, was CMV-positive, and had acute and chronic GVHD. The graft donor may have contributed some T cells.

This clone has at least ten counts. This sequence joins TRBV4-3 and TRBJ1-4; D ambiguous. The CDR3 spans 18 residues. V shed 0 bases and J shed 6 bases, with 20 bases lying between them. Germline loops: CDR1 LGHNA, CDR2 YSLEER. CDR3 amino acids: CASSQDGLPIRGDEKLFF. CDR3 DNA: TGCGCCAGCAGCCAAGATGGCCTCCCAATCCGGGGAGATGAAAAACTGTTTTTT.

This clone was counted ten times or more. The V gene is TRBV18, the J gene TRBJ2-7, with D unclear. Germline V lookup: CDR1 KGHSH, CDR2 LQKENI. V lost 3 bases to trimming and J lost 0 bases, with 3 bases between them. The CDR3 has 12 residues. The CDR3 loop reads CASSPSSYEQYF. For the CDR3, the DNA is TGTGCCAGCTCACCGAGCTCCTACGAGCAGTACTTC.

This clone has a count of ten or more. V usage is TRBV7-2 and J usage is TRBJ1-1; D possibly corresponds to TRBD1 (5 bases). Trimming pared 5 bases from V and 1 base from J, leaving 23 bases between. The CDR3 runs to 18 residues. From germline, CDR1 is SGHTA and CDR2 FQGNSA. The CDR3 spells CASSLRPYPGKGNTEAFF. The CDR3 coding sequence is TGTGCCAGCAGCCTCCGACCTTATCCAGGGAAAGGGAACACTGAAGCTTTCTTT.

This clone occurred many times. The chain couples TRBV18 to TRBJ2-1; the D gene is possibly TRBD2 (6 bases). CDR1 is KGHSH, CDR2 LQKENI, per germline. The CDR3 has 15 amino acids. V lost 4 bases and J 7 bases, leaving 17 bases between the germline ends. The CDR3 here is CASSLLGTLLNEQFF. CDR3 nucleotide sequence: TGTGCCAGCTCACTCCTCGGGACTCTCCTGAATGAGCAGTTCTTC.

This clone was counted a few times. The chain employs TRBV5-8 and TRBJ1-5; 7 bases are shared with TRBD1. CDR1 and CDR2 from the germline V gene are SGHTS and YDEGEE. This CDR3 comprises 16 residues. Trimming removed 2 bases from V and 4 bases from J; junction bases left unmatched: 9. CDR3 sequence reads: CASSFDAGRGNQPQHF. The CDR3 nucleotides read TGTGCCAGCAGCTTCGATGCGGGCAGGGGGAATCAGCCCCAGCATTTT.

This clone was found many times. The chain is built from TRBV7-9 and TRBJ2-2; 9 bases line up with TRBD2. This CDR3 spans 16 amino acids. The V gene end was trimmed by 5 bases and the J gene end by 7 bases; junction bases not matched to a gene: 11. The germline V gene encodes CDR1 SEHNR and CDR2 FQNEAQ (reference sequence). The CDR3 sequence is CASSRTLGLAGGELFF. The CDR3 nucleotides are TGTGCCAGCAGCCGCACCCTGGGACTAGCAGGCGGGGAGCTGTTTTTT.

This clone appeared many times. The CDR3 loop reads CASSPASSGRYTDTQYF. CDR3 in DNA: TGTGCCAGCAGCCCGGCCTCTAGCGGGAGGTACACAGATACGCAGTATTTT. The chain links TRBV7-9 to TRBJ2-3; TRBD2 agrees at 11 bases. Looked up from germline, CDR1 is SEHNR and CDR2 is FQNEAQ (reference sequence). The J segment lost 2 bases and the V segment lost 5 bases, leaving 9 bases of the junction unmatched. CDR3 length: 17 amino acids.

At least ten counts were recorded for this clone. This chain links TRBV4-2 with TRBJ2-1; no reliable D call. This CDR3 is built from 15 residues. With 0 bases removed from V and 10 bases from J, the gap between germline ends came to 16 bases. In germline, CDR1 is LGHNA, CDR2 YNFKEQ. CDR3 DNA: TGTGCCAGCAGCCAAGAAAAAGACGCCGGGTTAGAGCAGTTCTTC. It encodes CASSQEKDAGLEQFF.

The chain carries TRBV29-1 and TRBJ1-2; D remains unclear. This CDR3 has 14 amino acids. Germline V gene lookup returns CDR1 SQVTM and CDR2 ANQGSEA. Trimming pared 6 bases from V and 5 bases from J, leaving 19 bases between. CDR3 residues: CSVRGSPAPYGYTF. CDR3 coding DNA: TGCAGCGTCCGAGGGAGTCCTGCTCCTTATGGCTACACCTTC.

This clone was counted ten times or more. A much larger clonotype is one base distant, so this may be a read error. Other DNA sequences within the sample encode an identical CDR3. The CDR3 DNA follows: TGTGCCAGCAGTTTTCTCCCAGGACAGGGGGCAGAAGATACGCAGTATTTT. Protein: CASSFLPGQGAEDTQYF. V is TRBV5-6 and J is TRBJ2-3, with TRBD1 identical over 11 bases. CDR3 length: 17 amino acids. The V and J ends lost 5 bases and 5 bases, in that order; junction bases with no gene match: 13. Germline assignment: CDR1 SGHDT and CDR2 YYEEEE.

This clone was observed at least ten times. The chain carries TRBV4-1 and TRBJ2-5; tentative D call: TRBD2 (6 bases). Germline CDR1 reads MGHRA; CDR2 reads YSYEKL. The CDR3 contains 14 residues. The germline V and J ends were trimmed by 5 bases and 5 bases, with 15 bases remaining between them. CDR3 protein: CASSTGTAGETQYF. In DNA, the CDR3 is TGCGCCAGCAGCACGGGGACGGCGGGGGAGACCCAGTACTTC.

This clone was detected many times. The chain uses TRBV27 and TRBJ2-7, with D possibly matching TRBD2 (5 bases). The CDR3 is 12 residues long. Deletions cut 8 bases from V and 7 bases from J, with 15 bases between. The germline gives CDR1 MNHEY, CDR2 SMNVEV (reference sequence). CDR3 amino acids: CASLYVDWEQYF. In DNA form, the CDR3 reads TGTGCCAGCCTATACGTGGACTGGGAGCAGTACTTC.

The sample holds many counts of this clone. J is TRBJ1-1 and V is TRBV5-1; D ambiguous. Trimming removed 2 bases at V and 4 bases at J, with 3 bases between. CDR1 is SGHRS, CDR2 YFSETQ, per germline. The CDR3 loop spans 11 amino acids. The CDR3 nucleotides are TGCGCCAGCAGCTTCGGCACTGAAGCTTTCTTT. Residues: CASSFGTEAFF.

This clone occurred a few times. This chain uses TRBV9 with TRBJ2-3; 11 positions agree with TRBD2. CDR1 is SGDLS and CDR2 is YYNGEE in the germline V gene. The CDR3 has 15 residues. V lost 2 bases and J lost 4; bases outside the gene matches: 3. The CDR3 region has the DNA TGTGCCAGCAGCGTTAGCGGGAGGGCCCCAGATACGCAGTATTTT. It is translated as CASSVSGRAPDTQYF.

This clone appeared many times. The chain recombines TRBV30 with TRBJ2-2; 8 bases match TRBD1. CDR1 GTSNPN and CDR2 SVGIG come from the germline V gene (reference sequence). The CDR3 is 16 amino acids. V shed 7 bases and J 5 bases; nucleotides not matched to a gene: 15. The CDR3 protein is CAYTSSRGLLTGELFF. CDR3 sequence (DNA): TGTGCCTACACCTCGAGCAGGGGGCTTCTAACCGGGGAGCTGTTTTTT.

Sample share makes this clone large. V gene TRBV18 combines with J gene TRBJ2-5; D is uncertain. V lost 2 bases and J lost 0, with 4 bases in between. The CDR3 is made up of 13 amino acids. CDR1 is KGHSH and CDR2 is LQKENI in the germline V gene. CDR3 sequence: CASSPVDQETQYF. CDR3 nucleotides: TGTGCCAGCTCACCAGTAGACCAAGAGACCCAGTACTTC.

V and J are TRBV18 and TRBJ2-1; no clear D. The CDR3 consists of 13 residues. Germline CDR1 KGHSH, CDR2 LQKENI. Between the trimmed V and J ends, which lost 1 base and 8 bases, there was a span of 9 bases. Here the CDR3 reads CASSPLSLDEQFF. DNA for the CDR3: TGTGCCAGCTCACCACTTAGTCTCGATGAGCAGTTCTTC.

This chain joins TRBV29-1 and TRBJ2-5; TRBD2 aligns across 11 bases. V gave up 6 bases and J gave up 2 bases; unmatched junction bases: 26. Germline V gives CDR1 SQVTM, CDR2 ANQGSEA. The CDR3 has 21 amino acids. The CDR3 loop reads CSVELGTSILAGGQSQETQYF. The CDR3 region has the DNA TGCAGCGTCGAGTTGGGGACGTCCATTTTAGCGGGAGGGCAATCTCAAGAGACCCAGTACTTC.

This clone was recorded many times. The V gene is TRBV10-3, the J gene TRBJ2-7; 12 nucleotides align to TRBD2. Losses at the gene ends were 6 bases for V and 0 bases for J; bases not matched to a gene: 3. The CDR3 has 15 residues. CDR1 and CDR2 (germline): ENHRY, SYGVKD. Here the CDR3 DNA reads TGTGCCATCAGCGCTAGCGGGAGGGGCTCCTACGAGCAGTACTTC. This encodes CAISASGRGSYEQYF.

CDR3: CASRGSGRAGYTQYF. The CDR3 bases are TGTGCCAGCAGGGGGAGCGGGAGGGCCGGTTATACGCAGTATTTT. The chain links TRBV2 to TRBJ2-3, with 10 bases identical to TRBD2. J lost 7 bases, V lost 6 bases, and 10 bases had no gene match. CDR3 length equals 15 residues. Germline V gene lookup returns CDR1 SNHLY and CDR2 FYNNEI. Complete variable domain (other parts from reference TRBV2 and TRBJ2-3): EPEVTQTPSHQVTQMGQEVILRCVPISNHLYFYWYRQILGQKVEFLVSFYNNEISEKSEIFDDQFSVERPDGSNFTLKIRSTKLEDSAMYFCASRGSGRAGYTQYFGPGTRLTVL.

This clone was seen at least ten times. V is TRBV4-1 and J is TRBJ2-7; TRBD1 is a possible D gene (5 bases). CDR1 MGHRA and CDR2 YSYEKL come from the germline V gene. This CDR3 region has 16 residues. V dropped 1 base and J dropped 0 bases, with 13 bases sitting between them. The CDR3 spells CASSQGTIRSSYEQYF. As DNA, the CDR3 is TGCGCCAGCAGCCAAGGGACAATCCGGAGCTCCTACGAGCAGTACTTC.

This clone was seen at least ten times. CDR3 sequence: CASSYLFRTGGYEQYF. The CDR3 coding sequence is TGTGCCAGCAGTTATCTGTTCCGAACAGGGGGCTACGAGCAGTACTTC. This rearrangement joins TRBV27 to TRBJ2-7, with 8 positions matching TRBD1. Unmatched junction bases numbered 11, after V lost 4 bases and J lost 3 bases. Germline V gene data show CDR1 as MNHEY and CDR2 as SMNVEV (reference sequence). CDR3 size: 16 residues.